The present TCR beta chain was sequenced within a study of blood T cell repertoires in COVID-19 (dated by TCRdb to 2018 to 2021). Regarding the research as a whole: Samples from collaborators originated in the United States, Italy and Spain and spanned both the acute and convalescent phases of COVID-19. The dataset comprised deeply sampled blood TCRbeta repertoires from subjects exposed to, actively infected with, or recovered from COVID-19. The prospective study material was composed of cDNA or gDNA derived from T cells, B-cell-depleted T cells, or PBMCs. The repertoires were made available in a free public database intended to serve as a resource for research on the immune response to SARS-CoV-2. A de-identified subject ID, COVID-19 status, age in years and sex were almost always included in the sample metadata. The samples were drawn from the first 160 participants of the ongoing ImmuneRACE study and from 1,254 subjects provided by 6 global collaborators. Where HLA class I and class II types were available, the types were taken from metadata supplied by the sample provider, not from assay-based typing. The research as a whole found: The amount of clinical and demographic metadata varied by source and participant and was provided uncurated.

As concerns this clone: The target of this receptor is not known. Nothing much larger sits one base from this clone, and base qualities are not available.

TCRbeta CDR3 regions were amplified from genomic DNA using the immunoSEQ Assay, a bias-controlled multiplex PCR. The source study handled its data this way. The number of nucleated cells in each sample was estimated by amplification of reference gene primers within the assay. To quantify the absolute abundance of each unique TCRbeta CDR3 rearrangement, sequence reads were collapsed and filtered. For each sample, productive Simpson clonality was calculated as the square root of Simpson's diversity index across productive rearrangements. Imported from immuneACCESS, the table was reduced by TCRdb to in-frame sequences with V and J called. These copies leave out some clones; in studies compared against another copy, an unresolved V gene accounts for under half, and the cause of the remainder is not known. The V and J calls and clone size are taken from that table; D and trimming were inferred from the DNA. This sample lists over 15,000 clones; 75% to 85% were detected once. The ten largest clones represent roughly two thirds of the sample.

CDR1 and CDR2 were assigned from the germline V gene (reference sequence) as SGHKS and YYEKEE. The CDR3 holds 15 amino acids from the cysteine to the phenylalanine. Just the 45-base CDR3 DNA is kept, in frame starting at base 1. V ends up 3 bases short and J 0 bases short, with an unmatched junction base count of 5. Whole blood was collected in K2EDTA tubes by collaborating institutions according to the institutions' own protocols. For TCRbeta analysis, collaborators shipped samples as frozen whole blood, isolated PBMCs, or DNA extracted from either of those sample types. Sequencing used peripheral blood. This sequence originates from a man older than 75 with acute or convalescent COVID-19. The rearranged segments are TRBV5-5 and TRBJ1-1, with TRBD1 identical over 7 junction bases. The CDR3: CASSSIQGLNTEAFF. The bases read TGTGCCAGCAGCTCAATACAGGGGTTGAACACTGAAGCTTTCTTT.